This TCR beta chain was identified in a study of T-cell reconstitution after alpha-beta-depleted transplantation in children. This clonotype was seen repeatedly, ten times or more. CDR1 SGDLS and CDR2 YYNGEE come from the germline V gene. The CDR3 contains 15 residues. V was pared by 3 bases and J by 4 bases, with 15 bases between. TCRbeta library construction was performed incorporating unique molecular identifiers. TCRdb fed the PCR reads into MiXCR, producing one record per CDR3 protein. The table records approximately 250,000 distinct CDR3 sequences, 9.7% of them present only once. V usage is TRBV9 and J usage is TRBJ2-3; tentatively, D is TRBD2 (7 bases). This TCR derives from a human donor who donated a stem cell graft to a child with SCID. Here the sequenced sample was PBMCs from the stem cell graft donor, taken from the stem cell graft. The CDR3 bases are TGTGCCAGCAGCGGATGGGGGGGGGCCGCAGATACGCAGTATTTT. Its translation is CASSGWGGAADTQYF.